The 9 T cell receptor beta chains given below trace back to one sample, sequenced in a study of cytomegalovirus exposure and HLA in healthy donors. PCR used 60 Vbeta primers and 13 Jbeta primers. Produced via immunoSEQ multiplex PCR; TCRdb's table is partial and in-frame only. The table shows about 60,000 clones, with more than 75% occurring only once. Sequenced: PBMCs. Every receptor here comes from a male donor in good health and CMV-seronegative.

This chain connects TRBV5-5 to TRBJ1-1, with TRBD1 matching 11 bases. Trimming removed 3 bases from V and 5 bases from J; junction bases left unmatched: 3. In germline, CDR1 is SGHKS, CDR2 YYEKEE (reference sequence). The CDR3 consists of 14 residues. CDR3 in DNA: TGTGCCAGCAGCTCCGGACAGGGGGCGACTGAAGCTTTCTTT. Translating it yields CASSSGQGATEAFF.

The rearrangement joins TRBV29-1 to TRBJ2-6, with TRBD1 identical over 11 bases. Germline V gives CDR1 SQVTM, CDR2 ANQGSEA. The trim removed 2 bases at V and 4 bases at J, leaving 13 bases unmatched. The CDR3 is made up of 19 amino acids. CDR3 protein: CSVETIGQGASHGANVLTF. CDR3 sequence (DNA): TGCAGCGTTGAAACAATAGGACAGGGGGCCTCCCACGGGGCCAACGTCCTGACTTTC.

The chain recombines TRBV6-5 with TRBJ1-2, with a possible D match to TRBD1 (6 bases). This CDR3 contains 15 residues. V was shortened by 6 bases and J by 0 bases, with 14 bases between the two germline ends. Germline CDR1 MNHEY, CDR2 SVGAGI. The DNA for the CDR3 is TGTGCCAGCAGGAGACAGGAGCTAGCTAACTATGGCTACACCTTC. Its protein product is CASRRQELANYGYTF.

The chain employs TRBV7-9 and TRBJ1-1, with a weak D call TRBD1 (5 bases). Trimming left V 8 bases short and J 1 base short, with 8 bases between. Germline V gene lookup returns CDR1 SEHNR and CDR2 FQNEAQ (reference sequence). This CDR3 comprises 12 residues. The CDR3 nucleotides are TGTGCCAGCCAAAGGGGGAACACTGAAGCTTTCTTT. Protein product: CASQRGNTEAFF.

This chain connects TRBV29-1 to TRBJ2-7; possibly TRBD2 for D (6 bases). The V end was cut by 6 bases, the J end by 7 bases, with 19 bases between. Germline V CDR1 and CDR2: SQVTM, ANQGSEA. There are 13 residues in the CDR3. CDR3 region: CSVGDLSEGEQYF. CDR3 coding DNA: TGCAGCGTCGGGGACCTCTCGGAGGGGGAGCAGTACTTC.

This rearrangement joins TRBV11-1 to TRBJ1-1; D unclear. This CDR3 comprises 11 residues. V lost 4 bases and J 3 bases, leaving 3 bases between the germline ends. Germline-derived CDR1 and CDR2 are SGHAT and FQDESV (reference sequence). The CDR3 DNA follows: TGTGCCAGCAGCTCATACACTGAAGCTTTCTTT. Its protein product is CASSSYTEAFF.

This chain uses TRBV19 with TRBJ2-4; the D is unclear. Per the germline V gene, CDR1 is LNHDA and CDR2 is SQIVND (reference sequence). CDR3 length: 13 residues. Trimming removed 5 bases from V and 8 bases from J, with 13 bases in between. The CDR3 nucleotides are TGTGCCAGTAGTTCCGTACTGCTCGACATTCAGTACTTC. Its translation: CASSSVLLDIQYF.

The chain carries TRBV5-1 and TRBJ1-6; 8 bases match TRBD1. The germline gives CDR1 SGHRS, CDR2 YFSETQ. Germline trimming cut 5 bases from V and 7 bases from J; bases unmatched to any gene: 5. The CDR3 has 14 amino acids. The CDR3 DNA reads as TGCGCCAGCAGTCGCGACAGGGGAAATTCACCCCTCCACTTT. Residues: CASSRDRGNSPLHF.

This clone was seen a single time. The rearrangement uses TRBV28 and TRBJ2-7, with D tentatively TRBD1 (5 bases). Trimming took 8 bases from V and 6 from J, leaving 23 bases between them. CDR3 length: 15 amino acids. CDR1 is MDHEN, CDR2 SYDVKM, per germline. CDR3 protein: CASHDQGRAWGEQYF. For the CDR3, the DNA is TGTGCCAGCCATGATCAGGGTAGGGCTTGGGGCGAGCAGTACTTC.